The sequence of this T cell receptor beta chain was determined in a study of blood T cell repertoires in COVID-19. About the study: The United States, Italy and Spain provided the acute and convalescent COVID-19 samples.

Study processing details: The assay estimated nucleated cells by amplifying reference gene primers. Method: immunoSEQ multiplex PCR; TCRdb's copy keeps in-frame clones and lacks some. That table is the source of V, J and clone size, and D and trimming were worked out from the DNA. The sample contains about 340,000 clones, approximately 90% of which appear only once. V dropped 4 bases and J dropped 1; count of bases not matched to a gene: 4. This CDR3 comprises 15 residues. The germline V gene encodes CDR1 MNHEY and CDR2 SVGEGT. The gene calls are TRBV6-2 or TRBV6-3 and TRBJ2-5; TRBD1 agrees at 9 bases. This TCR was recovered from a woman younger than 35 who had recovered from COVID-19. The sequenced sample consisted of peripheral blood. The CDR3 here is CASSFPGQGQETQYF. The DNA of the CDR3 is TGTGCCAGCAGTTTCCCGGGACAGGGCCAAGAGACCCAGTACTTC.